The T cell receptor beta chain described here comes from a study of blood T cell repertoires in COVID-19 (TCRdb year 2020). As for the study more broadly: The collaborator samples originated in the United States, Italy and Spain and spanned the acute and convalescent phases of COVID-19. The dataset comprised deeply sampled blood TCRbeta repertoires from subjects exposed to, actively infected with, or recovered from COVID-19. The material from the prospective study consisted of cDNA or gDNA derived from T cells, B-cell-depleted T cells, or PBMCs. A freely available public database, intended as a resource for researchers studying the immune response to SARS-CoV-2, is where the repertoires were released. Where available, HLA class I and class II types were taken from metadata supplied by the sample provider and were not determined by assay-based typing. The samples were drawn from two sources: the first 160 participants of the ongoing ImmuneRACE study, and 1,200 or so subjects contributed by 6 global collaborators. A de-identified subject ID, COVID-19 status, age in years and sex were almost always included in the sample metadata. Findings and caveats that apply to the study as a whole: Clinical and demographic metadata were provided uncurated, with the amount varying by source and participant.

TCRbeta CDR3 regions were amplified from genomic DNA by means of the immunoSEQ Assay, a bias-controlled multiplex PCR. The original pipeline was this. Nucleated cell counts per sample were estimated from amplification of reference gene primers within the assay. Sequence reads were collapsed and filtered to measure the absolute abundance of every unique TCRbeta CDR3 rearrangement. For each sample, productive Simpson clonality was calculated as the square root of Simpson's diversity index across productive rearrangements. TCRdb re-hosts the immuneACCESS table, in-frame sequences only. Its copies lack some clones; in the studies checked, an unresolved V gene accounts for under half of them, and the cause for the rest is not known. Clone size and V and J calls were adopted from that table, with D and trimming inferred from the DNA. The sample contains 40,000 or so clones, roughly 80% of them found a single time. In total, the top ten clones hold nearly 25% of the sample.

From its cysteine to its phenylalanine, the CDR3 spans 15 amino acids. Only the CDR3 portion is preserved as DNA: 45 bases, with reading frame beginning at the first base. V and J are truncated by 5 bases and 4 bases respectively, leaving an intervening sequence of 14 bases. Sequences KGHSH (CDR1) and LQKENI (CDR2) are obtained from the germline V gene. The collaborating institutions used their own protocols to collect whole blood in K2EDTA tubes. For TCRbeta analysis, collaborators shipped samples in one of three forms: frozen whole blood, isolated PBMCs, or DNA extracted from either of those sample types. In regard to this clone: Its antigen is still unknown. Per-base quality was not reported, and no clone a single base away is much larger than it.

The TCR sequence derives from a human donor with acute or convalescent COVID-19. The donor label of this sample is uncertain. Sequencing used peripheral blood. The V gene is TRBV18 and the J gene is TRBJ2-2; possibly the D gene is TRBD1, per 6 matching bases. Read as DNA, the sequence is TGTGCCAGCTCAGCCCAGGGGCTTTCCACCGGGGAGCTGTTTTTT. This gives the protein CASSAQGLSTGELFF.